The 17 T cell receptor beta chains in this list originate from one sample, sequenced in a study of blood T cells in healthy people across ages (dated by TCRdb to between 2014 and 2016). Libraries were constructed by 5' RACE. Sequencing took place on an Illumina HiSeq 2500. A second roughly 6 to 12 cycle PCR used a sample-barcoded 5' primer and a J-beta primer mix. Through fastp at Q25 and MiXCR, TCRdb rebuilt clones from the public reads, retaining in-frame beta chains. Each CDR3 protein appears once, grouped with its most common genes and DNA. Counted in this sample were 1.5 million to 1.9 million distinct CDR3 sequences; under 55% of them appeared once. The ten largest clones take up more than 4% of the sample. Sequenced material: blood. These receptors were taken from a woman between 18 and 29 years old in good health.

This clonotype appeared a few times. The CDR3 DNA reads TGCAGTGCTAGGCGGACAACCTATGGCTACACCTTC. Its protein product is CSARRTTYGYTF. The chain has TRBV20-1 and TRBJ1-2, with D perhaps TRBD1 (5 bases). The V gene lost 3 bases and the J gene lost 4 bases, with 9 bases spanning the gap. Germline values: CDR1 DFQATT, CDR2 SNEGSKA (reference sequence). CDR3 size: 12 residues.

Details on this clonotype: A clone one base away is much larger, so this may be a read error. This chain uses TRBV12-3 or TRBV12-4 with TRBJ2-5; D perhaps matches TRBD1 (6 bases). V lost 2 bases and J 5 bases, leaving 18 bases between the germline ends. The CDR3 runs 16 residues. CDR3 DNA: TGTGCCAGCAGTTTACCCGGGACATTCGAAAAGGAGACCCAGTACTTC. This codes for CASSLPGTFEKETQYF.

The chain couples TRBV4-3 to TRBJ2-3, with 7 bases identical to TRBD1. CDR3 length equals 15 residues. The V gene end was trimmed by 3 bases and the J gene end by 3 bases; junction bases not matched to a gene: 6. Germline V lookup: CDR1 LGHNA, CDR2 YSLEER. In nucleotides, the CDR3 is TGCGCCAGCAGCCAGAACCCACAGGGGACAGATACGCAGTATTTT. Protein sequence: CASSQNPQGTDTQYF.

Note on this clonotype: With a much larger clone just one base away, this may be a read error. The rearrangement links TRBV29-1 to TRBJ2-1, with D hard to call. This CDR3 comprises 12 residues. The V gene lost 6 bases and the J gene lost 10 bases, with 16 bases spanning the gap. Germline lookup yields CDR1 SQVTM and CDR2 ANQGSEA. CDR3 in amino acids: CSVLGGPYEQFF. CDR3 in DNA: TGCAGCGTACTCGGCGGACCCTACGAGCAGTTCTTC.

The genes are TRBV4-1 and TRBJ2-1; tentative D call: TRBD2 (5 bases). The ends were cut back, 1 base at V and 6 bases at J, with 13 bases in the middle. CDR1 and CDR2 (germline): MGHRA, YSYEKL. The CDR3 is made up of 15 amino acids. Here the CDR3 DNA reads TGCGCCAGCAGCCAAGTAACAAGGGCGGGCAATGAGCAGTTCTTC. It encodes CASSQVTRAGNEQFF.

The V gene is TRBV29-1, the J gene TRBJ2-3, with 12 bases aligning to TRBD2. Germline values: CDR1 SQVTM, CDR2 ANQGSEA. V was pared by 3 bases and J by 6 bases, with 10 bases of the junction left unmatched. The CDR3 is made up of 16 amino acids. For the CDR3, the DNA is TGCAGCGTTGAGGGGGTGACTAGCGGGAGATCCGATACGCAGTATTTT. Protein product: CSVEGVTSGRSDTQYF.

The table lists this clonotype with a few counts. The chain links TRBV18 to TRBJ2-6; D not resolved. Germline V gene sequence: CDR1 KGHSH, CDR2 LQKENI. This CDR3 region has 17 residues. Trimming took 3 bases from V and 5 from J, leaving 17 bases between them. CDR3 region: CASSPGPFWDRANVLTF. CDR3 in DNA: TGTGCCAGCTCACCCGGACCGTTCTGGGATCGGGCCAACGTCCTGACTTTC. The whole variable domain, filled in from reference TRBV18 and TRBJ2-6, reads NAGVMQNPRHLVRRRGQEARLRCSPMKGHSHVYWYRQLPEEGLKFMVYLQKENIIDESGMPKERFSAEFPKEGPSILRIQQVVRGDSAAYFCASSPGPFWDRANVLTFGAGSRLTVL.

The chain couples TRBV7-3 to TRBJ2-3; D tentatively fits TRBD1 or TRBD2 (5 bases each). In germline, CDR1 is SGHTA, CDR2 FQGTGA. The CDR3 consists of 17 residues. The ends were cut back, 6 bases at V and 3 bases at J, with 22 bases in the middle. The CDR3 DNA is TGTGCCAGCAGAAAACGGGGCTACCTGGGGGAAACAGATACGCAGTATTTT. Amino acids: CASRKRGYLGETDTQYF.

This clonotype was found a few times. The junction differs from germline at one of its ends, possibly a read error. This sequence joins TRBV10-3 and TRBJ2-3; 9 bases are a match to TRBD1. This CDR3 contains 17 residues. The germline V gene encodes CDR1 ENHRY and CDR2 SYGVKD. Written as DNA, the CDR3 is TGTGCCATCAGTGATAGTGCGGGACAGGGAGTAACAGATACACAGTATTTT. Its translation is CAISDSAGQGVTDTQYF.

This clonotype was counted between two and nine times. The chain has TRBV12-3 or TRBV12-4 and TRBJ1-6, with 9 bases lining up with TRBD1. The CDR3 has 14 residues. Germline trimming cut 2 bases from V and 9 bases from J; bases unmatched to any gene: 2. The CDR3 DNA reads as TGTGCCAGCAGTTTAAGGACAGGGGTTTCACCCCTCCACTTT. Protein product: CASSLRTGVSPLHF.

The CDR3 here is CASSLQGTYTGELFF. The CDR3 DNA is TGCGCCAGCAGCTTGCAGGGGACCTACACCGGGGAGCTGTTTTTT. V and J are TRBV5-1 and TRBJ2-2; the D gene is possibly TRBD1 (6 bases). CDR1 is SGHRS, CDR2 YFSETQ, per germline. The V end was cut by 1 base, the J end by 3 bases, with 10 bases between. The CDR3 runs 15 residues.

The rearrangement links TRBV25-1 to TRBJ1-2, with D uncertain. Germline CDR1 is MGHDK and CDR2 is SYGVNS. The CDR3 loop spans 17 amino acids. Trimming left V 8 bases short and J 4 bases short, with 26 bases between. CDR3: CASLPVVSRTFVYGYTF. The DNA for the CDR3 is TGTGCCAGCCTACCAGTAGTTTCCCGAACTTTTGTCTATGGCTACACCTTC.

The J gene is TRBJ2-7, the V gene TRBV12-3 or TRBV12-4, with D unresolved. The CDR3 runs to 13 residues. The V and J ends lost 5 bases and 3 bases respectively, with 11 bases between them. The CDR3 DNA follows: TGTGCCAGCAGTGTAACTCCTATCTACGAGCAGTACTTC. Encoded protein: CASSVTPIYEQYF.

In its sample, this clonotype was seen a few times. The chain uses TRBV12-3 or TRBV12-4 and TRBJ2-1, with 9 positions matching TRBD1. This CDR3 region has 16 residues. The junction had 13 bases not matched to a gene; V was cut back by 6 bases and J by 7 bases. DNA of the CDR3: TGTGCCAGCAGAACCGGGACAGGGATTTTACGGAATGAGCAGTTCTTC. Protein: CASRTGTGILRNEQFF.

On this clonotype: The junction shows a germline mismatch at one end, possibly a read error. The chain carries TRBV7-2 and TRBJ2-7, with TRBD2 matching 7 bases. Germline V CDR1 and CDR2: SGHTA, FQGNSA. The CDR3 covers 15 residues. In DNA form, the CDR3 reads TGTGCCAGCAGCTTAGTGGGGACTACGAAGGACGAACAGTACTTC. It translates to CASSLVGTTKDEQYF.

This clonotype was detected only a few times. The chain is built from TRBV6-5 and TRBJ2-1; 9 bases match TRBD2. CDR3 length: 16 residues. The germline CDR1 and CDR2 sequences are MNHEY and SVGAGI. V trimming: 7 bases; J trimming: 2 bases; junction bases outside the gene matches: 9. The CDR3 DNA sequence: TGTGCCAGCACCCACAGGGGCGGGAGGGCCTACAATGAGCAGTTCTTC. As protein: CASTHRGGRAYNEQFF.

This clonotype was counted a single time. A far larger clone is one nucleotide away, so this likely arose from a read error. V usage is TRBV6-2 or TRBV6-3 and J usage is TRBJ2-7; TRBD1 matches 8 bases. Germline-derived CDR1 and CDR2 are MNHEY and SVGEGT. This CDR3 spans 13 amino acids. CDR3 region: CARSYGQGYEQYF. For the CDR3, the DNA is TGTGCCCGCAGTTACGGACAGGGCTACGAGCAGTACTTC.